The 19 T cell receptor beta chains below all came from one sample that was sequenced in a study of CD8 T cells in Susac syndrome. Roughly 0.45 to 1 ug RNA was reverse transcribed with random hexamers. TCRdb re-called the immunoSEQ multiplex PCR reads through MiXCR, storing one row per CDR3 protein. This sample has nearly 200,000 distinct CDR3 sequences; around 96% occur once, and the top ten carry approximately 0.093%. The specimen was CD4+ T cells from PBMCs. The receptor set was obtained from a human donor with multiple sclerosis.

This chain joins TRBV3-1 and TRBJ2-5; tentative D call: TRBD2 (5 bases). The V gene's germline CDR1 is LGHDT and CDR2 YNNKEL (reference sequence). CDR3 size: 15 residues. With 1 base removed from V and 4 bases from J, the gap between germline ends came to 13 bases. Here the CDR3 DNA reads TGTGCCAGCAGCCAAGTAGAAAGGAGCGGAGAGACCCAGTACTTC. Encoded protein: CASSQVERSGETQYF.

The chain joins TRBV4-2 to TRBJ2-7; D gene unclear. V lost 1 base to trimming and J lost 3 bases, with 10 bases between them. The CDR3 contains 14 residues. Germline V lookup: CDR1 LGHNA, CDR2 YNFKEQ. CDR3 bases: TGTGCCAGCAGCCAAGCCCGCAGACACTACGAGCAGTACTTC. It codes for CASSQARRHYEQYF.

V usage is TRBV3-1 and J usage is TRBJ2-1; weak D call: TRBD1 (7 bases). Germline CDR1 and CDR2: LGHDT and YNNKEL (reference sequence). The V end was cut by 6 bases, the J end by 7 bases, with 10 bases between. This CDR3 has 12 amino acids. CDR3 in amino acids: CASRTGRNEQFF. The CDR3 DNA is TGTGCCAGCAGGACAGGGAGGAATGAGCAGTTCTTC.

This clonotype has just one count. In nucleotides, the CDR3 is TGTGCCACCAGCAGAGTTCGAACAGGACCCTACGAGCAGTACTTC. Residues: CATSRVRTGPYEQYF. This chain connects TRBV15 to TRBJ2-7; tentative D call: TRBD1 (5 bases). With 1 base removed from V and 2 bases from J, the gap between germline ends came to 12 bases. The CDR3 has 15 residues. The germline gives CDR1 LNHNV, CDR2 YYDKDF (reference sequence).

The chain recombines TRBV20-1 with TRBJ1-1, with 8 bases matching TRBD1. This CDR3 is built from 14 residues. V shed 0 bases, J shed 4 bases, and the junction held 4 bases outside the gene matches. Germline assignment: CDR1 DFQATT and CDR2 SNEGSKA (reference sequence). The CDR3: CSARDPTGVTEAFF. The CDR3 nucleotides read TGCAGTGCTAGAGATCCGACAGGGGTCACTGAAGCTTTCTTT.

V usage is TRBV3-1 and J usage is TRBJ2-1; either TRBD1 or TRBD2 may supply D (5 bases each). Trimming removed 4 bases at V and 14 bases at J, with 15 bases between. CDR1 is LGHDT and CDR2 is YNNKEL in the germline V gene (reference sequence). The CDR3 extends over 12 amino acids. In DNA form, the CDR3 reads TGTGCCAGCAGCCTGGGACCCGCCAACGAGTTCTTC. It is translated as CASSLGPANEFF.

The CDR3 here is CASSPYPADGYTF. The CDR3 bases are TGTGCCAGCAGCCCGTACCCAGCGGATGGCTACACCTTC. The chain uses TRBV6-2 or TRBV6-3 and TRBJ1-2; D not resolved. This CDR3 region has 13 residues. Trimming removed 6 bases at V and 6 bases at J, with 14 bases between. Germline CDR1 reads MNHEY; CDR2 reads SVGEGT.

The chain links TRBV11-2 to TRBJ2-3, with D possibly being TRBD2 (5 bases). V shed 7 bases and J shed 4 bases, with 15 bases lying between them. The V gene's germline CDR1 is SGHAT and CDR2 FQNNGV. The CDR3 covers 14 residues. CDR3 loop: CASNPGRGSDTQYF. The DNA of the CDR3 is TGTGCCAGCAACCCGGGCCGGGGTTCAGATACGCAGTATTTT.

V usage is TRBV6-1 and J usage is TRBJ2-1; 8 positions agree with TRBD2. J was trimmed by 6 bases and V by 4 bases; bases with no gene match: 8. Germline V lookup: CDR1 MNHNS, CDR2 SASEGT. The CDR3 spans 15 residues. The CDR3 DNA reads TGTGCCAGCAGTGCTCTCTTCGGGGGGGTCAATGAGCAGTTCTTC. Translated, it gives CASSALFGGVNEQFF.

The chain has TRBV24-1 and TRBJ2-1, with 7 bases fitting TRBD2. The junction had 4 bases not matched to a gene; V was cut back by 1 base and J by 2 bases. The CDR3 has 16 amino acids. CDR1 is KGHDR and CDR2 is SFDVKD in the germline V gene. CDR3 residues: CATSDLGRETYNEQFF. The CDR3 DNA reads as TGTGCCACCAGTGATTTAGGGCGGGAGACCTACAATGAGCAGTTCTTC.

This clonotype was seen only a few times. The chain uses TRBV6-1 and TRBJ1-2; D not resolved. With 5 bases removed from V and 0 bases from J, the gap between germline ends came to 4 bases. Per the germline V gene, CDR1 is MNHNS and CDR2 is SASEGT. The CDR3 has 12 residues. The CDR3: CASSPSNYGYTF. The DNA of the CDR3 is TGTGCCAGCAGTCCCTCTAACTATGGCTACACCTTC.

This chain's CDR3 is CASSFGTSGEETQYF. CDR3 in DNA: TGCGCCAGCAGCTTTGGGACTAGCGGGGAAGAGACCCAGTACTTC. The rearrangement joins TRBV5-1 to TRBJ2-5, with TRBD2 matching 13 bases. The CDR3 sequence is 15 residues long. Losses at the gene ends were 2 bases for V and 3 bases for J; bases not matched to a gene: 1. The V gene's germline CDR1 is SGHRS and CDR2 YFSETQ. Full variable domain (rest looked up from reference TRBV5-1 and TRBJ2-5): KAGVTQTPRYLIKTRGQQVTLSCSPISGHRSVSWYQQTPGQGLQFLFEYFSETQRNKGNFPGRFSGRQFSNSRSEMNVSTLELGDSALYLCASSFGTSGEETQYFGPGTRLLVL.

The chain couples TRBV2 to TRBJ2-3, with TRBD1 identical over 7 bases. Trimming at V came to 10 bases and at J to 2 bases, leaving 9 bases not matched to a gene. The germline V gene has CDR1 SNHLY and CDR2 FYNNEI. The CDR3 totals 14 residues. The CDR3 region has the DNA TGTGCCATCTCCCCGGGACAGCTCACAGATACGCAGTATTTT. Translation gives CAISPGQLTDTQYF. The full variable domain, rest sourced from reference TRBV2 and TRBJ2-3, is EPEVTQTPSHQVTQMGQEVILRCVPISNHLYFYWYRQILGQKVEFLVSFYNNEISEKSEIFDDQFSVERPDGSNFTLKIRSTKLEDSAMYFCAISPGQLTDTQYFGPGTRLTVL.

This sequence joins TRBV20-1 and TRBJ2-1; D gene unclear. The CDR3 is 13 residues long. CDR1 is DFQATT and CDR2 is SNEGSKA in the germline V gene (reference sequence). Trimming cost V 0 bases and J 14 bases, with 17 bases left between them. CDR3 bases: TGCAGTGCTAGAGATGGGGTGCTTCCAGAAGAGTTCTTC. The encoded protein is CSARDGVLPEEFF.

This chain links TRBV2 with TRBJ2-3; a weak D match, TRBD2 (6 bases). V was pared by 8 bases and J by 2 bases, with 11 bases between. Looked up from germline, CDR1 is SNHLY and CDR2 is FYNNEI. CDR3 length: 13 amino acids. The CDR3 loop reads CASPGLLTDTQYF. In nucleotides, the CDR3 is TGTGCCAGCCCGGGACTCCTCACAGATACGCAGTATTTT.

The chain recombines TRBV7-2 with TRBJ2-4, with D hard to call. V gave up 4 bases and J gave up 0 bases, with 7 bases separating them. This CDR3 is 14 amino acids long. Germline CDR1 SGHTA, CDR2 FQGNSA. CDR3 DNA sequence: TGTGCCAGCAGCTCCGATATAGCCAAAAACATTCAGTACTTC. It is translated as CASSSDIAKNIQYF.

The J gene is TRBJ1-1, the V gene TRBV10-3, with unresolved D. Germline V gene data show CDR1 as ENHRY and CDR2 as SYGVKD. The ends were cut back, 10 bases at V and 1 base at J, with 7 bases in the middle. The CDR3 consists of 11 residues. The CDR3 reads CATIGNTEAFF. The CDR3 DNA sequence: TGTGCCACCATTGGGAACACTGAAGCTTTCTTT.

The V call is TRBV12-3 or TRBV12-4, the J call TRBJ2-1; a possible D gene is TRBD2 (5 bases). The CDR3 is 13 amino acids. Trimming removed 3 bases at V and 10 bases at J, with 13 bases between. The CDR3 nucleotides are TGTGCCAGCAGTTTTCCCCGGGCTAGCGAGCAGTTCTTC. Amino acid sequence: CASSFPRASEQFF.

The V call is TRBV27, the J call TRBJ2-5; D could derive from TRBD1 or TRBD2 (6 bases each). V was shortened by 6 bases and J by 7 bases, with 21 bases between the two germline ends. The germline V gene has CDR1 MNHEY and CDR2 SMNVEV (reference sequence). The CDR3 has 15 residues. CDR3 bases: TGTGCCAGCAGAGGGGGGCTAGGGGGTTCAGTGACCCAGTACTTC. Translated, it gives CASRGGLGGSVTQYF.